A selection of T cell receptor beta chains follows, all from one sample in a study of shared clonotypes between healthy human individuals. Clones were sequenced by immunoSEQ multiplex PCR, and TCRdb holds only the in-frame ones, with some missing. The table lists about 590,000 clones, nearly 97% of them singletons. What was sequenced was naive CD8+ T cells sorted from blood. These receptors all stem from a woman under 40 in good health. CDR3s include the opening cysteine and the closing phenylalanine or tryptophan. The D gene is left open where the match is weak. The listing skips clone size in some rows; elsewhere it reads once, few, many or a size class.

abundance: once
v_gene: TRBV6-5
j_gene: TRBJ2-7
d_gene: -
CDR3aa: CASSTDGYEQYF
CDR3nt: TGTGCCAGCAGTACGGACGGTTACGAGCAGTACTTC

abundance: -
v_gene: TRBV28
j_gene: TRBJ1-3
d_gene: -
CDR3aa: CASSKPRRAAYSGNTIYF
CDR3nt: TGTGCCAGCAGTAAACCTCGGAGGGCGGCTTACTCTGGAAACACCATATATTTT

abundance: -
v_gene: TRBV28
j_gene: TRBJ2-3
d_gene: TRBD1
CDR3aa: CASSSLTGDGFTDTQYF
CDR3nt: TGTGCCAGCAGTTCTTTGACAGGGGACGGCTTCACAGATACGCAGTATTTT

abundance: -
v_gene: TRBV30
j_gene: TRBJ2-1
d_gene: TRBD2
CDR3aa: CAWGPGLAGVFYNEQFF
CDR3nt: TGTGCCTGGGGCCCGGGACTAGCGGGAGTATTCTACAATGAGCAGTTCTTC

abundance: -
v_gene: TRBV19
j_gene: TRBJ2-7
d_gene: -
CDR3aa: CASSPAGGSYEQYF
CDR3nt: TGTGCCAGTAGTCCCGCCGGGGGCAGCTACGAGCAGTACTTC

abundance: -
v_gene: TRBV15
j_gene: TRBJ1-5
d_gene: -
CDR3aa: CATSREGGQPQHF
CDR3nt: TGTGCCACCAGCAGAGAGGGAGGCCAGCCCCAGCATTTT

abundance: -
v_gene: TRBV27
j_gene: TRBJ1-1
d_gene: -
CDR3aa: CASGSGVNTEAFF
CDR3nt: TGTGCCAGCGGGTCCGGCGTGAACACTGAAGCTTTCTTT

abundance: -
v_gene: TRBV6-1
j_gene: TRBJ1-2
d_gene: TRBD1
CDR3aa: CASSEDLTGGLGYTF
CDR3nt: TGTGCCAGCAGTGAAGACCTAACAGGGGGCCTTGGCTACACCTTC

abundance: -
v_gene: TRBV4-1
j_gene: TRBJ2-7
d_gene: -
CDR3aa: CASSPLAATSAYEQYF
CDR3nt: TGCGCCAGCAGCCCTTTGGCCGCTACGTCAGCATACGAGCAGTACTTC

abundance: once
v_gene: TRBV25-1
j_gene: TRBJ2-7
d_gene: TRBD1
CDR3aa: CASSEIRGQHYEQYF
CDR3nt: TGTGCCAGCAGTGAGATCAGGGGGCAACACTACGAGCAGTACTTC

abundance: -
v_gene: TRBV6-5
j_gene: TRBJ2-7
d_gene: -
CDR3aa: CASSYSFLNEQYF
CDR3nt: TGTGCCAGCAGTTATAGTTTTCTGAACGAGCAGTACTTC

abundance: -
v_gene: TRBV15
j_gene: TRBJ2-7
d_gene: -
CDR3aa: CATSSYIGGTYEQYF
CDR3nt: TGTGCCACCAGCTCTTATATCGGTGGTACCTACGAGCAGTACTTC

abundance: -
v_gene: TRBV5-4
j_gene: TRBJ2-3
d_gene: -
CDR3aa: CAGSWEQPPRDTQYF
CDR3nt: TGTGCCGGATCCTGGGAGCAGCCGCCCAGGGATACGCAGTATTTT

abundance: -
v_gene: TRBV6-6
j_gene: TRBJ1-4
d_gene: -
CDR3aa: CASSTGGKEKLFF
CDR3nt: TGTGCCAGCAGCACGGGGGGAAAAGAAAAACTGTTTTTT

abundance: -
v_gene: TRBV20-1
j_gene: TRBJ2-7
d_gene: -
CDR3aa: CSAALAREQYF
CDR3nt: TGCAGTGCTGCCCTAGCGCGCGAGCAGTACTTC

abundance: -
v_gene: TRBV29-1
j_gene: TRBJ1-2
d_gene: TRBD1
CDR3aa: CSVEDRFGYGYTF
CDR3nt: TGCAGCGTAGAGGACAGGTTCGGCTATGGCTACACCTTC

abundance: -
v_gene: TRBV7-8
j_gene: TRBJ1-5
d_gene: -
CDR3aa: CASSLDRVGQPQHF
CDR3nt: TGTGCCAGCAGCTTAGATAGGGTTGGTCAGCCCCAGCATTTT

abundance: -
v_gene: TRBV27
j_gene: TRBJ2-1
d_gene: -
CDR3aa: CASSLSPTWKQFF
CDR3nt: TGTGCCAGCAGTTTATCTCCGACGTGGAAGCAGTTCTTC

abundance: -
v_gene: TRBV5-4
j_gene: TRBJ2-1
d_gene: TRBD2
CDR3aa: CASSRLAGAAREQFF
CDR3nt: TGTGCCAGCAGCCGACTAGCGGGAGCGGCCAGGGAGCAGTTCTTC

abundance: -
v_gene: TRBV16
j_gene: TRBJ2-7
d_gene: -
CDR3aa: CASSFDLDSSYEQYF
CDR3nt: TGTGCCAGCAGCTTCGACCTGGACAGTTCCTACGAGCAGTACTTC

abundance: -
v_gene: TRBV28
j_gene: TRBJ2-1
d_gene: TRBD2
CDR3aa: CASCSSGRAGNEQFF
CDR3nt: TGTGCCAGCTGCTCTAGCGGGAGGGCTGGCAATGAGCAGTTCTTC

abundance: -
v_gene: TRBV7-3
j_gene: TRBJ2-7
d_gene: -
CDR3aa: CASSFGLGYEQYF
CDR3nt: TGTGCCAGCAGCTTTGGCCTGGGCTACGAGCAGTACTTC

abundance: -
v_gene: TRBV15
j_gene: TRBJ1-2
d_gene: -
CDR3aa: CATSRTGQPPPGYTF
CDR3nt: TGTGCCACCAGCAGGACGGGACAACCCCCGCCTGGCTACACCTTC

abundance: -
v_gene: TRBV6-1
j_gene: TRBJ1-5
d_gene: TRBD1
CDR3aa: CASSEIGQGLQPQHF
CDR3nt: TGTGCCAGCAGTGAAATAGGACAGGGATTGCAGCCCCAGCATTTT

abundance: once
v_gene: TRBV28
j_gene: TRBJ2-1
d_gene: -
CDR3aa: CASSLSVGDEQFF
CDR3nt: TGTGCCAGCAGTTTATCGGTGGGAGACGAGCAGTTCTTC

abundance: -
v_gene: TRBV28
j_gene: TRBJ2-1
d_gene: -
CDR3aa: CASRAGTSLYNEQFF
CDR3nt: TGTGCCAGCAGGGCCGGGACTTCCCTTTACAATGAGCAGTTCTTC

abundance: -
v_gene: TRBV28
j_gene: TRBJ1-1
d_gene: -
CDR3aa: CASSLFSNTEAFF
CDR3nt: TGTGCCAGCAGTTTATTCAGCAACACTGAAGCTTTCTTT

abundance: -
v_gene: TRBV11-2
j_gene: TRBJ2-5
d_gene: -
CDR3aa: CASSLTAQETQYF
CDR3nt: TGTGCCAGCAGCTTGACAGCACAAGAGACCCAGTACTTC

abundance: -
v_gene: TRBV28
j_gene: TRBJ1-2
d_gene: -
CDR3aa: CASSIILANYGYTF
CDR3nt: TGTGCCAGCAGTATAATACTAGCTAACTATGGCTACACCTTC

abundance: -
v_gene: TRBV6-1
j_gene: TRBJ2-7
d_gene: -
CDR3aa: CASSESVSYEQYF
CDR3nt: TGTGCCAGCAGTGAATCCGTATCCTACGAGCAGTACTTC

abundance: -
v_gene: TRBV6-5
j_gene: TRBJ2-3
d_gene: -
CDR3aa: CASSYLSGFTDTQYF
CDR3nt: TGTGCCAGCAGTTACCTGAGCGGCTTCACAGATACGCAGTATTTT

abundance: -
v_gene: TRBV28
j_gene: TRBJ2-1
d_gene: -
CDR3aa: CASRGLGEGSYEQFF
CDR3nt: TGTGCCAGCAGGGGATTGGGAGAAGGTTCCTATGAGCAGTTCTTC

abundance: -
v_gene: TRBV30
j_gene: TRBJ2-7
d_gene: -
CDR3aa: CAWSGMGRSRNSHYEQYF
CDR3nt: TGTGCCTGGAGCGGCATGGGAAGATCGCGGAACTCGCACTACGAGCAGTACTTC

abundance: -
v_gene: TRBV10-3
j_gene: TRBJ2-5
d_gene: TRBD2
CDR3aa: CAISEQREGKETQYF
CDR3nt: TGTGCCATCAGTGAACAGCGGGAGGGTAAAGAGACCCAGTACTTC

abundance: -
v_gene: TRBV6-5
j_gene: TRBJ2-7
d_gene: -
CDR3aa: CASTAGLEQYF
CDR3nt: TGTGCCAGCACGGCAGGGCTTGAGCAGTACTTC

abundance: -
v_gene: TRBV13
j_gene: TRBJ2-7
d_gene: -
CDR3aa: CASSTTGTPGPRYEQYF
CDR3nt: TGTGCCAGCAGCACAACCGGGACCCCAGGCCCCCGCTACGAGCAGTACTTC

abundance: -
v_gene: TRBV13
j_gene: TRBJ1-1
d_gene: -
CDR3aa: CASLTGGNTEAFF
CDR3nt: TGTGCCAGCCTCACGGGGGGGAACACTGAAGCTTTCTTT

abundance: few
v_gene: TRBV9
j_gene: TRBJ1-3
d_gene: -
CDR3aa: CASSSSQTGNTIYF
CDR3nt: TGTGCCAGCAGCAGTTCACAGACCGGAAACACCATATATTTT

abundance: -
v_gene: TRBV2
j_gene: TRBJ2-7
d_gene: -
CDR3aa: CASGQGGPYEQYF
CDR3nt: TGTGCCAGCGGTCAGGGGGGTCCCTACGAGCAGTACTTC

abundance: -
v_gene: TRBV19
j_gene: TRBJ1-5
d_gene: TRBD1
CDR3aa: CASSVRGSNQPQHF
CDR3nt: TGTGCCAGTAGTGTCAGGGGGAGCAATCAGCCCCAGCATTTT

abundance: -
v_gene: TRBV28
j_gene: TRBJ2-2
d_gene: -
CDR3aa: CASSLELAISSLRSTGELFF
CDR3nt: TGTGCCAGCAGTTTAGAATTAGCGATTAGCTCCCTCAGGAGCACCGGGGAGCTGTTTTTT

abundance: -
v_gene: TRBV15
j_gene: TRBJ2-7
d_gene: -
CDR3aa: CATSTASTYEQYF
CDR3nt: TGTGCCACCAGCACCGCTAGTACCTACGAGCAGTACTTC

abundance: -
v_gene: TRBV28
j_gene: TRBJ1-1
d_gene: -
CDR3aa: CASSFSPMNTEAFF
CDR3nt: TGTGCCAGCAGTTTTAGTCCCATGAACACTGAAGCTTTCTTT

abundance: -
v_gene: TRBV4-1
j_gene: TRBJ2-3
d_gene: TRBD2
CDR3aa: CASSRLLLGLARSTDTQYF
CDR3nt: TGCGCCAGCAGCCGACTACTATTAGGACTAGCGAGGTCCACAGATACGCAGTATTTT

abundance: -
v_gene: TRBV5-4
j_gene: TRBJ2-5
d_gene: TRBD2
CDR3aa: CASSLVGLAGGPRETQYF
CDR3nt: TGTGCCAGCAGCTTGGTGGGACTAGCGGGAGGGCCTCGGGAGACCCAGTACTTC

abundance: -
v_gene: TRBV5-4
j_gene: TRBJ2-6
d_gene: TRBD2
CDR3aa: CASSHLGPGLARPGANVLTF
CDR3nt: TGTGCCAGCAGCCACCTCGGACCGGGACTAGCGCGACCTGGGGCCAACGTCCTGACTTTC

abundance: -
v_gene: TRBV5-4
j_gene: TRBJ2-5
d_gene: -
CDR3aa: CASSLAFQETQYF
CDR3nt: TGTGCCAGCAGCTTAGCGTTCCAAGAGACCCAGTACTTC

abundance: -
v_gene: TRBV28
j_gene: TRBJ2-7
d_gene: -
CDR3aa: CASRNGHEQYF
CDR3nt: TGTGCCAGCAGAAATGGCCACGAGCAGTACTTC

abundance: -
v_gene: TRBV21-1
j_gene: TRBJ2-3
d_gene: -
CDR3aa: CASSSRKGHLAAPLDTQYF
CDR3nt: TGTGCCAGCAGCTCACGAAAGGGCCATCTAGCGGCTCCCTTAGATACGCAGTATTTT

abundance: -
v_gene: TRBV27
j_gene: TRBJ2-1
d_gene: -
CDR3aa: CASSFGNSYNEQFF
CDR3nt: TGTGCCAGCAGTTTTGGAAACAGCTACAATGAGCAGTTCTTC

abundance: -
v_gene: TRBV9
j_gene: TRBJ1-2
d_gene: -
CDR3aa: CASSHPGSGYGYTF
CDR3nt: TGTGCCAGCAGCCACCCAGGGAGCGGCTATGGCTACACCTTC

abundance: -
v_gene: TRBV7-5
j_gene: TRBJ2-7
d_gene: -
CDR3aa: CVRSLSSFPYEQYF
CDR3nt: TGTGTCAGAAGCTTGAGTAGTTTCCCTTACGAGCAGTACTTC

abundance: -
v_gene: TRBV19
j_gene: TRBJ2-7
d_gene: TRBD2
CDR3aa: CASSIGLAGVGEQYF
CDR3nt: TGTGCCAGTAGTATCGGGCTAGCGGGAGTGGGCGAGCAGTACTTC